Here is one TCR beta chain with its context. Its matching antigen is unknown. These data originate in a study of cytomegalovirus exposure and HLA in healthy donors. Study-level results: The records held CMV serostatus as the only immune exposure information.

The CDR3 extends over 16 amino acids. Germline CDR1 reads SGHDN; CDR2 reads FVKESK. V shed 5 bases and J shed 6 bases, with 20 bases lying between them. 60 Vbeta and 13 Jbeta primers were used in PCR. Libraries were prepared by immunoSEQ multiplex PCR; TCRdb keeps only in-frame clonotypes and omits some of them. Among about 150,000 clones listed, 85% were seen once. The material sequenced was PBMCs. The chain joins TRBV14 to TRBJ2-1, with a possible D match to TRBD2 (6 bases). The receptor was derived from a boy aged 2 to 9 in good health and CMV-seronegative. CDR3 nucleotide sequence: TGTGCCAGCAGCGAAAACCCCGGGACTCACCCCAATGAGCAGTTCTTC. Residues: CASSENPGTHPNEQFF.